This TCR beta chain was profiled in a study of blood T cell repertoires in COVID-19. CDR3 length equals 15 residues. Germline V gene data show CDR1 as MNHEY and CDR2 as SVGEGT. Trimming shortened V by 5 bases and J by 3 bases, and 14 bases separated the two germline ends. Sequencing was performed with immunoSEQ multiplex PCR; in TCRdb, only in-frame clones are kept and a portion is missing. There are about 120,000 clones in the sample; about 83% occur only once, and roughly 4% lies in the top ten. Study members were between roughly 18 and 100 years old and lived in approximately 25 US regions. Sequences were obtained from PBMCs or T cells enriched from blood (not recorded which). The chain has TRBV6-2 or TRBV6-3 and TRBJ1-5, with D possibly being TRBD1 (5 bases). The receptor comes from a woman under 40 who had recovered from COVID-19. The CDR3 reads CASSGLAGPNQPQHF. The CDR3, as DNA: TGTGCCAGCAGTGGCTTAGCAGGGCCCAATCAGCCCCAGCATTTT.